This is a list of T cell receptor beta chains from one sample in a study of shared clonotypes between healthy human individuals. The method was immunoSEQ multiplex PCR; TCRdb's version includes in-frame clones alone and lacks a portion of them. The sample consists of about 700,000 clones, 74% of them appearing once. The sample consisted of memory CD4+ T cells sorted from blood. These receptor sequences come from a young woman in good health. Both conserved end residues are part of each CDR3. D genes are given only for firm matches.

V gene: TRBV5-1; D gene: -; J gene: TRBJ2-1; CDR3 length: 15; CDR3 protein: CASSTDSSSYNEQFF
V gene: TRBV7-9; D gene: -; J gene: TRBJ1-1; CDR3 length: 14; CDR3 protein: CASSLQMMNTEAFF
V gene: TRBV15; D gene: TRBD1; J gene: TRBJ2-7; CDR3 length: 16; CDR3 protein: CATSRASGQAPYEQYF
V gene: TRBV7-8; D gene: TRBD1; J gene: TRBJ1-5; CDR3 length: 13; CDR3 protein: CASRMDRNQPQHF
V gene: TRBV5-1; D gene: TRBD2; J gene: TRBJ2-1; CDR3 length: 22; CDR3 protein: CASSLGTPGLAGGSSSYNEQFF
V gene: TRBV11-1; D gene: TRBD2; J gene: TRBJ2-1; CDR3 length: 17; CDR3 protein: CASSSPPGTSGSDEQFF
V gene: TRBV7-2; D gene: TRBD2; J gene: TRBJ2-3; CDR3 length: 17; CDR3 protein: CASSLLLTSGSGDTQYF
V gene: TRBV9; D gene: TRBD1; J gene: TRBJ2-1; CDR3 length: 18; CDR3 protein: CASSLGISGTGKYNEQFF
V gene: TRBV19; D gene: -; J gene: TRBJ2-2; CDR3 length: 16; CDR3 protein: CASTSPGRGGTGELFF
V gene: TRBV28; D gene: -; J gene: TRBJ2-1; CDR3 length: 11; CDR3 protein: CASGQYAKQFF
V gene: TRBV6-4; D gene: -; J gene: TRBJ2-1; CDR3 length: 13; CDR3 protein: CASSQGPNNEQFF
V gene: TRBV5-1; D gene: -; J gene: TRBJ2-1; CDR3 length: 16; CDR3 protein: CASTITHLGLHNEQFF
V gene: TRBV7-9; D gene: TRBD1; J gene: TRBJ2-5; CDR3 length: 15; CDR3 protein: CASSFGQGAGETQYF
V gene: TRBV28; D gene: -; J gene: TRBJ2-7; CDR3 length: 12; CDR3 protein: CASSKRNYEQYF
V gene: TRBV2; D gene: TRBD1; J gene: TRBJ1-5; CDR3 length: 14; CDR3 protein: CASRHTGEGQPQHF
V gene: TRBV7-9; D gene: -; J gene: TRBJ1-4; CDR3 length: 14; CDR3 protein: CASSLDLEGEKLFF
V gene: TRBV27; D gene: TRBD1; J gene: TRBJ1-5; CDR3 length: 17; CDR3 protein: CASSPPPGQGARQPQHF
V gene: TRBV2; D gene: -; J gene: TRBJ1-1; CDR3 length: 13; CDR3 protein: CAGNRVVNTEAFF
V gene: TRBV28; D gene: -; J gene: TRBJ2-5; CDR3 length: 15; CDR3 protein: CATLRGTVAQETQYF
V gene: TRBV2; D gene: TRBD1; J gene: TRBJ2-5; CDR3 length: 14; CDR3 protein: CASSTTGVGETQYF
V gene: TRBV6-1; D gene: -; J gene: TRBJ2-7; CDR3 length: 15; CDR3 protein: CASSEGGAGSYEQYF
V gene: TRBV5-4; D gene: TRBD2; J gene: TRBJ2-7; CDR3 length: 14; CDR3 protein: CASSRPGLGYEQYF
V gene: TRBV6-5; D gene: -; J gene: TRBJ1-2; CDR3 length: 12; CDR3 protein: CASRGLHYGYTF
V gene: TRBV10-3; D gene: TRBD2; J gene: TRBJ2-2; CDR3 length: 16; CDR3 protein: CAISGTSGVLTGELFF
V gene: TRBV18; D gene: -; J gene: TRBJ2-2; CDR3 length: 17; CDR3 protein: CASSPSGRGTGPGELFF
V gene: TRBV5-1; D gene: -; J gene: TRBJ1-1; CDR3 length: 14; CDR3 protein: CASRSQGPNTEAFF
V gene: TRBV30; D gene: -; J gene: TRBJ1-1; CDR3 length: 11; CDR3 protein: CAWSGPTEAFF
V gene: TRBV28; D gene: TRBD2; J gene: TRBJ2-4; CDR3 length: 17; CDR3 protein: CASSLMVAGLAKNIQYF
V gene: TRBV28; D gene: -; J gene: TRBJ2-7; CDR3 length: 13; CDR3 protein: CASSLTVPGGQYF
V gene: TRBV28; D gene: TRBD2; J gene: TRBJ2-1; CDR3 length: 16; CDR3 protein: CASSLSTSGSHNEQFF
V gene: TRBV9; D gene: TRBD2; J gene: TRBJ2-7; CDR3 length: 14; CDR3 protein: CASSVRSGTSEQYF
V gene: TRBV25-1; D gene: -; J gene: TRBJ1-1; CDR3 length: 14; CDR3 protein: CASSEFTGGSEAFF
V gene: TRBV30; D gene: -; J gene: TRBJ2-2; CDR3 length: 14; CDR3 protein: CAWSEGGNTGELFF
V gene: TRBV7-6; D gene: -; J gene: TRBJ1-2; CDR3 length: 10; CDR3 protein: CASSSNGYTF
V gene: TRBV19; D gene: -; J gene: TRBJ1-3; CDR3 length: 15; CDR3 protein: CASSMGLDSGNTIYF
V gene: TRBV11-2; D gene: -; J gene: TRBJ2-1; CDR3 length: 14; CDR3 protein: CASRFGTPYNEQFF
V gene: TRBV4-1; D gene: -; J gene: TRBJ1-3; CDR3 length: 14; CDR3 protein: CASSQSRVGNTIYF
V gene: TRBV5-6; D gene: TRBD2; J gene: TRBJ2-2; CDR3 length: 16; CDR3 protein: CASSYRTSENTGELFF
V gene: TRBV19; D gene: -; J gene: TRBJ1-2; CDR3 length: 13; CDR3 protein: CASSLGDGYGYTF
V gene: TRBV28; D gene: -; J gene: TRBJ1-2; CDR3 length: 11; CDR3 protein: CASSPRDGYTF
V gene: TRBV6-5; D gene: -; J gene: TRBJ2-7; CDR3 length: 14; CDR3 protein: CATREVGSSYEQYF
V gene: TRBV6-1; D gene: -; J gene: TRBJ1-5; CDR3 length: 14; CDR3 protein: CASSDFGPVRPQHF
V gene: TRBV29-1; D gene: -; J gene: TRBJ1-2; CDR3 length: 10; CDR3 protein: CSVEYGGYTF
V gene: TRBV5-6; D gene: TRBD1; J gene: TRBJ2-7; CDR3 length: 13; CDR3 protein: CASSSTGGGEQYF
V gene: TRBV28; D gene: -; J gene: TRBJ2-3; CDR3 length: 13; CDR3 protein: CASNGARTDTQYF
V gene: TRBV9; D gene: TRBD2; J gene: TRBJ2-5; CDR3 length: 17; CDR3 protein: CASSAILAGGGIETQYF
V gene: TRBV28; D gene: -; J gene: TRBJ2-7; CDR3 length: 15; CDR3 protein: CASSESGIWAYEQYF
V gene: TRBV4-2; D gene: -; J gene: TRBJ1-2; CDR3 length: 15; CDR3 protein: CASSQDLPPAYGYTF
V gene: TRBV19; D gene: TRBD1; J gene: TRBJ2-3; CDR3 length: 12; CDR3 protein: CASSTTGYTQYF
V gene: TRBV28; D gene: -; J gene: TRBJ1-4; CDR3 length: 13; CDR3 protein: CASSFVGWEKLFF
V gene: TRBV6-5; D gene: TRBD2; J gene: TRBJ2-2; CDR3 length: 14; CDR3 protein: CASSYLTSGGELFF
V gene: TRBV29-1; D gene: TRBD1; J gene: TRBJ2-7; CDR3 length: 12; CDR3 protein: CSVEGQGYEQYF
V gene: TRBV19; D gene: -; J gene: TRBJ1-2; CDR3 length: 13; CDR3 protein: CASTGGRHYGYTF
V gene: TRBV2; D gene: -; J gene: TRBJ1-4; CDR3 length: 14; CDR3 protein: CASLTTLGNEKLFF
V gene: TRBV2; D gene: -; J gene: TRBJ2-6; CDR3 length: 17; CDR3 protein: CASSYLTGGPGANVLTF
V gene: TRBV5-4; D gene: TRBD2; J gene: TRBJ2-5; CDR3 length: 16; CDR3 protein: CASSRYQTSGQETQYF
V gene: TRBV28; D gene: -; J gene: TRBJ2-7; CDR3 length: 15; CDR3 protein: CASSPDRKLGYEQYF